This T cell receptor beta chain was found in a study of cytomegalovirus exposure and HLA in healthy donors. Primers included in the PCR were 60 Vbeta and 13 Jbeta primers. Clones were sequenced by immunoSEQ multiplex PCR, and TCRdb holds only the in-frame ones, with some missing. The table has 180,000 or so clones, 9.5% seen once. This TCR was recovered from a woman younger than 45 in good health and CMV-seropositive. The sequenced material came from PBMCs.

The CDR3 is CASSIYSGGGADTQYF. The CDR3 DNA reads as TGTGCCAGCAGCATCTATAGCGGCGGTGGGGCAGATACGCAGTATTTT. The chain uses TRBV9 and TRBJ2-3; possibly TRBD2 for D (6 bases). CDR1 and CDR2 (germline): SGDLS, YYNGEE. Trimming took 4 bases from V and 4 from J, leaving 19 bases between them. The CDR3 is made up of 16 amino acids.